The source of this T cell receptor beta chain is a study of T cells after yellow fever vaccination. Of note for this clonotype: Its target is not known.

With 5 bases removed from V and 6 bases from J, the gap between germline ends came to 11 bases. CDR1 and CDR2 (germline): SGHTA, FQGNSA. This CDR3 spans 14 amino acids. General study findings and limits: Though weaker, the secondary response peaked faster, on day 5 versus 15. Among primary-vaccination clones, most reappeared after the booster, at 96% for CD4 and approximately 90% for CD8. Repertoires sorted by FACS could include abundant clonotypes that are contaminants from the bulk population.

UMIs and a universal primer site were added when TCR cDNA was made by 5'RACE template switching. From the 5' RACE reads, TCRdb called clonotypes with MiXCR, one entry per CDR3 protein. The sample lists a few hundred thousand distinct CDR3 sequences; 7% to 10% were seen once. The rearrangement uses TRBV7-2 and TRBJ1-6; D is uncertain. Specimen: PBMCs, collected more than 40 days after the first yellow fever vaccination. The clonotype comes from a man between 18 and 29 years old who received the YFV17D yellow fever vaccine. The CDR3 loop is CASSRDSGNSPLHF. CDR3 bases: TGTGCCAGCAGCCGCGATAGTGGTAATTCACCCCTCCACTTT.